Sequencing of this T cell receptor (beta chain) was carried out in a study of T-cell reconstitution after alpha-beta-depleted transplantation in children. This clonotype showed up many times. This sample's TCRbeta library carried unique molecular identifier barcodes. MiXCR, run by TCRdb on the PCR reads, gives a single entry per CDR3 protein. The table includes over 150,000 distinct CDR3 sequences, roughly 7.5% detected once. This TCR derives from a human donor who donated a stem cell graft to a child with Wiskott-Aldrich syndrome. This specimen was PBMCs from the stem cell graft donor, taken from the stem cell graft.

The CDR3 DNA follows: TGTGCCTGGGACCTGACAGGGGCATCCTACGAGCAGTACTTC. Its protein product is CAWDLTGASYEQYF. The chain employs TRBV30 and TRBJ2-7; 8 bases line up with TRBD1. The CDR3 loop spans 14 amino acids. Trimming at V came to 5 bases and at J to 1 base, leaving 7 bases not matched to a gene. CDR1 and CDR2 (germline): GTSNPN, SVGIG (reference sequence).